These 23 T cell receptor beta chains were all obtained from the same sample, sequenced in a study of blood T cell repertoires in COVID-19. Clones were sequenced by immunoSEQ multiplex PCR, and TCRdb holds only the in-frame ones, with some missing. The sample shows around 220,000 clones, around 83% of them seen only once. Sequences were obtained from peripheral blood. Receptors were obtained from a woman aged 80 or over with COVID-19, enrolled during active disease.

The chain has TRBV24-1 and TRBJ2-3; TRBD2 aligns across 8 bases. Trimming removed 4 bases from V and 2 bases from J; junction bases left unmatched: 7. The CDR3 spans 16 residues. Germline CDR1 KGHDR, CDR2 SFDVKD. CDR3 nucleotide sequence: TGTGCCACCAGTGACCAGCGGGAGCCGGTCACAGATACGCAGTATTTT. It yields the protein CATSDQREPVTDTQYF.

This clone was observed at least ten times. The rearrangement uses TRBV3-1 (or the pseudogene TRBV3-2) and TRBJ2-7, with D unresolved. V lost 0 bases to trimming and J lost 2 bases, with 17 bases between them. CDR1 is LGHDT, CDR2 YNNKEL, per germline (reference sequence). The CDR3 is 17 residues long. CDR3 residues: CASSQERKDFSTYEQYF. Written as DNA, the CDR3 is TGTGCCAGCAGCCAAGAAAGGAAAGACTTCTCGACCTACGAGCAGTACTTC.

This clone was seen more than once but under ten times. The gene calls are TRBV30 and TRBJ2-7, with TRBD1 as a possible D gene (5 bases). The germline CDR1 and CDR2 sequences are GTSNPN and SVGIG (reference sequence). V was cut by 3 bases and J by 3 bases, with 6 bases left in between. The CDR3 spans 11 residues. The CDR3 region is CAWSRDYEQYF. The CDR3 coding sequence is TGTGCCTGGAGCAGGGACTACGAGCAGTACTTC.

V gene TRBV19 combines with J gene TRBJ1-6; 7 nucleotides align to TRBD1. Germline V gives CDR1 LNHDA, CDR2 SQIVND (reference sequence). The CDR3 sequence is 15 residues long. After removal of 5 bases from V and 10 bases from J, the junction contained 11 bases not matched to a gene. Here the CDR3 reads CASSHPTGPFSPLHF. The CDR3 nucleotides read TGTGCCAGTAGTCACCCGACAGGGCCGTTCTCACCCCTCCACTTT.

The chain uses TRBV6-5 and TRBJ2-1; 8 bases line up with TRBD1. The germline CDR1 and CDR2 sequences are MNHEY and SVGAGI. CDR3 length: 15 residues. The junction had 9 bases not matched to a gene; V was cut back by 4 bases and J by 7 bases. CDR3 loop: CASSSTGGGGNEQFF. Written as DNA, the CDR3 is TGTGCCAGCAGTTCCACAGGGGGAGGTGGGAATGAGCAGTTCTTC.

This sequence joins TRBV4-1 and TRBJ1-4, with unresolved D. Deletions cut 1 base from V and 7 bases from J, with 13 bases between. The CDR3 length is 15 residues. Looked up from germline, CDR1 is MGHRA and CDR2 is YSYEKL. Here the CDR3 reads CASSQGWARSEKLFF. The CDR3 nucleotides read TGCGCCAGCAGCCAAGGTTGGGCCAGAAGTGAAAAACTGTTTTTT.

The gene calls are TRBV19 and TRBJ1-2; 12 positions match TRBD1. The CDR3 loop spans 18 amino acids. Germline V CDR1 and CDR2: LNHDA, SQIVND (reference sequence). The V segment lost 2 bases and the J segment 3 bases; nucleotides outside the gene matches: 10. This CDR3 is CASSILAGGTGGDYGYTF. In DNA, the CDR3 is TGTGCCAGTAGTATACTAGCCGGAGGGACAGGGGGCGACTATGGCTACACCTTC.

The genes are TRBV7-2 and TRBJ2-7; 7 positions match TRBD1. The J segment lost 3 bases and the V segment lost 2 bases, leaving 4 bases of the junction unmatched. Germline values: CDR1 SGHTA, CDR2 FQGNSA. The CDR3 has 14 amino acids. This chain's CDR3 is CASSLQQGNYEQYF. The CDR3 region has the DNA TGTGCCAGCAGCTTACAACAGGGGAACTACGAGCAGTACTTC.

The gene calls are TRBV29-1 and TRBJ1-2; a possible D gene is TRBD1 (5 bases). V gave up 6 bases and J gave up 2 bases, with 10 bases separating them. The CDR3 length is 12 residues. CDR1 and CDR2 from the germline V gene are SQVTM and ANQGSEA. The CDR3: CSVPTENYGYTF. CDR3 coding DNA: TGCAGCGTACCGACAGAGAACTATGGCTACACCTTC.

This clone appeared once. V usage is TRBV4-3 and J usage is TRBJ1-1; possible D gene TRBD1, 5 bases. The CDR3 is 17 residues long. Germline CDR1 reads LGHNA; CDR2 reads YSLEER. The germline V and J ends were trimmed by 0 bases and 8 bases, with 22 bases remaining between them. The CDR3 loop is CASSQEAFQGFPQEAFF. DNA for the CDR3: TGCGCCAGCAGCCAAGAAGCGTTCCAGGGTTTCCCCCAGGAAGCTTTCTTT.

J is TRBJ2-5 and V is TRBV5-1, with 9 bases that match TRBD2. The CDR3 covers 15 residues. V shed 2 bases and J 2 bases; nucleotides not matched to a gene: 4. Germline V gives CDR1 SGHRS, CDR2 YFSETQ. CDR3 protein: CASSLLAGGQETQYF. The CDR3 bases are TGCGCCAGCAGCTTACTTGCGGGGGGGCAAGAGACCCAGTACTTC.

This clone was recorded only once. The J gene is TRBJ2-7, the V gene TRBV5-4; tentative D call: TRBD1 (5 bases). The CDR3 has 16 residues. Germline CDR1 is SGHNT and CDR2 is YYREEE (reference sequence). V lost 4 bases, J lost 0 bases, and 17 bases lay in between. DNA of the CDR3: TGTGCCAGCAGCACTGGGGCGCAACTCGGCTCCTACGAGCAGTACTTC. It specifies CASSTGAQLGSYEQYF.

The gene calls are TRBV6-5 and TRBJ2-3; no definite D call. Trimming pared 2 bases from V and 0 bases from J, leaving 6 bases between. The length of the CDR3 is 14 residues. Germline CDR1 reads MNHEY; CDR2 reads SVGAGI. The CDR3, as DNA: TGTGCCAGCAGTTACGACGGGAGCACAGATACGCAGTATTTT. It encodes CASSYDGSTDTQYF.

The CDR3 is CASSLQGQGARGYTF. Written as DNA, the CDR3 is TGCGCCAGCAGCTTGCAGGGACAGGGGGCGCGGGGCTACACCTTC. The chain has TRBV5-1 and TRBJ1-2, with 12 positions matching TRBD1. Germline V gene sequence: CDR1 SGHRS, CDR2 YFSETQ. This CDR3 region has 15 residues. V dropped 1 base and J dropped 8; count of bases not matched to a gene: 6.

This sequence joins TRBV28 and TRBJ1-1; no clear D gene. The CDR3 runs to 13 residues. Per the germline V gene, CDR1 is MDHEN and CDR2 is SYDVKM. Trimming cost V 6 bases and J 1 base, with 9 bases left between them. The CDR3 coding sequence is TGTGCCAGCAGACAGTCCCAGAACACTGAAGCTTTCTTT. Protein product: CASRQSQNTEAFF. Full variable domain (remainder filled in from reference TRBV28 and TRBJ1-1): DVKVTQSSRYLVKRTGEKVFLECVQDMDHENMFWYRQDPGLGLRLIYFSYDVKMKEKGDIPEGYSVSREKKERFSLILESASTNQTSMYLCASRQSQNTEAFFGQGTRLTVV.

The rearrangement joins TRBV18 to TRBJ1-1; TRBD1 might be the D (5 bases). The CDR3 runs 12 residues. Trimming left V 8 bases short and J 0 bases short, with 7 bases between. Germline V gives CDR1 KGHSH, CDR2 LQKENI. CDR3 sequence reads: CASTTVNTEAFF. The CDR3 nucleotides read TGTGCCAGCACGACAGTGAACACTGAAGCTTTCTTT.

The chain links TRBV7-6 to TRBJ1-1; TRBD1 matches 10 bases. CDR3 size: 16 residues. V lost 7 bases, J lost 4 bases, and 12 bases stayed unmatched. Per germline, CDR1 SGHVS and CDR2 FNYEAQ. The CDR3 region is CASNLFPGQGTTEAFF. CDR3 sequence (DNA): TGTGCCAGCAACCTTTTTCCGGGACAGGGGACCACTGAAGCTTTCTTT.

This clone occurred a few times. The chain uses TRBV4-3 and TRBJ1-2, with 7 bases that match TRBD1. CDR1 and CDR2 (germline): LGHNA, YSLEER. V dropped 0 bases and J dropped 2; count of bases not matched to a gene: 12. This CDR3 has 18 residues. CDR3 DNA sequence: TGCGCCAGCAGCCAAGATTTGGTAGGGGGCTCTTTGAACTATGGCTACACCTTC. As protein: CASSQDLVGGSLNYGYTF.

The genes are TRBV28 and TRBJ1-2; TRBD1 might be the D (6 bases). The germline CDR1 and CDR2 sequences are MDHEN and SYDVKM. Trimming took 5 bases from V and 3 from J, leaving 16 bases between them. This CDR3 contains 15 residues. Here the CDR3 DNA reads TGTGCCAGCAGTCCTGCGGGGGGCACGGACTATGGCTACACCTTC. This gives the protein CASSPAGGTDYGYTF.

The chain's CDR3 is CAISDLGGETEAFF. The CDR3 DNA follows: TGTGCCATCAGTGACCTAGGGGGAGAAACTGAAGCTTTCTTT. V is TRBV10-3 and J is TRBJ1-1, with a possible D match to TRBD1 (6 bases). The CDR3 runs 14 residues. CDR1 and CDR2 (germline): ENHRY, SYGVKD. Trimming removed 3 bases from V and 5 bases from J, with 13 bases in between.

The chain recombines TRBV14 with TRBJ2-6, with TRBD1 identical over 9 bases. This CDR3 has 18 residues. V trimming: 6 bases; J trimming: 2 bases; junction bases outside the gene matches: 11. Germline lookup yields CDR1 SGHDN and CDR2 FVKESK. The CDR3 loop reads CASRRAGTGSAGANVLTF. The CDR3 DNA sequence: TGTGCCAGCAGACGAGCCGGGACAGGGAGTGCTGGGGCCAACGTCCTGACTTTC.

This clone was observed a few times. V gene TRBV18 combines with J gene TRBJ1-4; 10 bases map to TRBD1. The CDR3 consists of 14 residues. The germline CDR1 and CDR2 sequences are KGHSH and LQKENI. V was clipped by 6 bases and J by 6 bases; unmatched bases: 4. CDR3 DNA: TGTGCCAGCTCGGCCGGGACAGGGGATGAAAAACTGTTTTTT. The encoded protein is CASSAGTGDEKLFF.

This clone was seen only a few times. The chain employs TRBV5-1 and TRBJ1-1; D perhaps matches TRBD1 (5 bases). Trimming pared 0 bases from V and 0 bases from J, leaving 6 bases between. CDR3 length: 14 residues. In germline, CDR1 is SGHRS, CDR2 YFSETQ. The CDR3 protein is CASSLATVNTEAFF. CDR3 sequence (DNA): TGCGCCAGCAGCTTGGCGACAGTGAACACTGAAGCTTTCTTT.